Listed here are 26 T cell receptor beta chains from one sample, sequenced in a study of T-cell memory formation after mild COVID-19. TCRdb reanalysed the 5' RACE reads using MiXCR and keeps one entry per CDR3 protein. The table lists 250,000 to 300,000 distinct CDR3 sequences, around 15% of them singletons. Sequencing was performed on PBMCs or a T cell subset sorted from them (not recorded which). The receptors were gathered from a man younger than 30 who had mild COVID-19 (a few samples of this study predate the infection). Cell type and time point are not known.

This chain uses TRBV7-2 with TRBJ2-1; 13 bases are shared with TRBD2. After removal of 5 bases from V and 0 bases from J, the junction contained 7 bases not matched to a gene. CDR3 length: 18 residues. In germline, CDR1 is SGHTA, CDR2 FQGNSA. The CDR3 loop is CASSGPGLAGSSYNEQFF. CDR3 sequence (DNA): TGTGCCAGCAGCGGACCGGGACTAGCGGGGAGCTCCTACAATGAGCAGTTCTTC.

The table lists this clonotype with a few counts. The rearrangement uses TRBV29-1 and TRBJ1-2; the D gene is possibly TRBD1 (6 bases). V lost 6 bases and J 5 bases, leaving 13 bases between the germline ends. The CDR3 has 12 residues. Germline V lookup: CDR1 SQVTM, CDR2 ANQGSEA. CDR3 sequence: CSVEKGGYGYTF. The CDR3 bases are TGCAGCGTCGAGAAAGGGGGGTATGGCTACACCTTC.

The table lists this clonotype with a count of one. The chain links TRBV6-5 to TRBJ1-2; tentative D call: TRBD1 (5 bases). This CDR3 comprises 13 residues. Between the trimmed V and J ends, which lost 5 bases and 5 bases, there was a span of 12 bases. Germline values: CDR1 MNHEY, CDR2 SVGAGI. The CDR3 reads CASSRAGSYGYTF. DNA of the CDR3: TGTGCCAGCAGTAGGGCAGGGTCGTATGGCTACACCTTC.

The rearrangement links TRBV6-2 or TRBV6-3 to TRBJ1-5; TRBD1 is a possible D gene (5 bases). Germline assignment: CDR1 MNHEY and CDR2 SVGEGT. The CDR3 has 14 amino acids. V dropped 6 bases and J dropped 1 base, with 10 bases sitting between them. CDR3 protein: CASRERQSNQPQHF. The CDR3 DNA reads as TGTGCCAGCAGGGAAAGACAGAGCAATCAGCCCCAGCATTTT.

This clonotype showed up just a few times. The V and J genes are TRBV6-2 or TRBV6-3 and TRBJ2-1; weak D call: TRBD1 (6 bases). V lost 6 bases, J lost 9 bases, and 9 bases lay in between. The CDR3 contains 11 residues. Per the germline V gene, CDR1 is MNHEY and CDR2 is SVGEGT. This CDR3 is CASRAGVEQFF. The CDR3 region has the DNA TGTGCCAGCAGAGCAGGGGTTGAGCAGTTCTTC.

The CDR3, as DNA: TGTGCCAGCAGCCGAGTATCCTTAAAAGAGACCCAGTACTTC. Its translation: CASSRVSLKETQYF. V is TRBV11-2 and J is TRBJ2-5; D remains ambiguous. In germline, CDR1 is SGHAT, CDR2 FQNNGV. Trimming took 5 bases from V and 3 from J, leaving 13 bases between them. The CDR3 spans 14 residues.

Ten or more counts support this clonotype. The chain couples TRBV5-1 to TRBJ1-5, with TRBD1 matching over 7 bases. CDR3 length equals 15 residues. With 0 bases clipped from V and 3 bases from J, the junction kept 3 bases outside the gene matches. CDR1 and CDR2 from the germline V gene are SGHRS and YFSETQ. CDR3 sequence reads: CASSLAGQINQPQHF. The DNA for the CDR3 is TGCGCCAGCAGCTTGGCGGGACAGATCAATCAGCCCCAGCATTTT.

The chain joins TRBV5-1 to TRBJ2-5; weak D call: TRBD1 (5 bases). The CDR3 consists of 12 residues. The germline V gene encodes CDR1 SGHRS and CDR2 YFSETQ. V was clipped by 4 bases and J by 7 bases, with 11 bases between them. The DNA for the CDR3 is TGCGCCAGCAGCCCAGGGTTGGGGACCCAGTACTTC. Translation: CASSPGLGTQYF.

This clonotype was detected a few times. The rearrangement joins TRBV4-3 to TRBJ2-2; possible D gene TRBD2, 5 bases. Germline CDR1 LGHNA, CDR2 YSLEER. The length of the CDR3 is 17 residues. With 0 bases removed from V and 6 bases from J, the gap between germline ends came to 17 bases. CDR3 protein: CASSQEGLGLGAGELFF. CDR3 DNA: TGCGCCAGCAGCCAAGAAGGTTTAGGCTTGGGAGCCGGGGAGCTGTTTTTT.

A few counts support this clonotype. The V gene is TRBV6-5, the J gene TRBJ2-3, with 10 positions matching TRBD2. Germline V gene lookup returns CDR1 MNHEY and CDR2 SVGAGI. V dropped 0 bases and J dropped 2; count of bases not matched to a gene: 5. This CDR3 contains 17 residues. The CDR3 reads CASSYSSSGGHTDTQYF. CDR3 nucleotides: TGTGCCAGCAGTTACTCCTCTAGCGGGGGTCACACAGATACGCAGTATTTT.

In this sample, this clonotype turned up a few times. The CDR3 loop is CASSFSLGTERKYGFF. The CDR3 DNA sequence: TGTGCCAGCAGCTTCTCCCTCGGGACAGAGCGAAAGTATGGGTTCTTC. V gene TRBV7-8 combines with J gene TRBJ2-1; 7 positions match TRBD1. The CDR3 totals 16 residues. Germline V gives CDR1 SGHVS, CDR2 FQNEAQ. Trimming removed 3 bases from V and 15 bases from J; junction bases left unmatched: 20.

This clonotype has a count of ten or more. The chain joins TRBV12-3 or TRBV12-4 to TRBJ2-7; no clear D gene. V gave up 6 bases and J gave up 2 bases, with 14 bases separating them. The CDR3 totals 14 residues. The CDR3 sequence is CASSPPPKPYEQYF. The CDR3, as DNA: TGTGCCAGCAGCCCACCCCCTAAACCCTACGAGCAGTACTTC.

This clonotype was counted at least ten times. Here the CDR3 DNA reads TGCAGTGCTAGAGATGCAGGGGTCCAAGAGACCCAGTACTTC. Translating gives CSARDAGVQETQYF. The gene calls are TRBV20-1 and TRBJ2-5, with D maybe TRBD1 (6 bases). The germline gives CDR1 DFQATT, CDR2 SNEGSKA (reference sequence). Between the trimmed V and J ends, which lost 0 bases and 1 base, there was a span of 9 bases. The CDR3 is 14 residues long.

This chain links TRBV2 with TRBJ2-7, with 7 nucleotides matching TRBD2. This CDR3 has 14 amino acids. Germline V gene sequence: CDR1 SNHLY, CDR2 FYNNEI. V shed 5 bases, J shed 0 bases, and the junction held 4 bases outside the gene matches. The CDR3 region has the DNA TGTGCCAGCAGTAAAAGGACTAGCTCCTACGAGCAGTACGTC. This codes for CASSKRTSSYEQYV.

The sample holds a few counts of this clonotype. V usage is TRBV7-8 and J usage is TRBJ2-7; the match to TRBD1 covers 11 bases. V shed 4 bases and J 4 bases; nucleotides not matched to a gene: 6. The CDR3 extends over 15 amino acids. The germline gives CDR1 SGHVS, CDR2 FQNEAQ. The CDR3 protein is CASSSWTGGVYEQYF. DNA for the CDR3: TGTGCCAGCAGCTCCTGGACAGGGGGCGTGTACGAGCAGTACTTC. The full variable domain, in which reference TRBV7-8 and TRBJ2-7 provide the parts outside the CDR3, is GAGVSQSPRYKVAKRGQDVALRCDPISGHVSLFWYQQALGQGPEFLTYFQNEAQLDKSGLPSDRFFAERPEGSVSTLKIQRTQQEDSAVYLCASSSWTGGVYEQYFGPGTRLTVT.

The V call is TRBV5-1, the J call TRBJ2-7; TRBD1 aligns across 8 bases. The length of the CDR3 is 13 residues. Germline lookup yields CDR1 SGHRS and CDR2 YFSETQ. J gave up 4 bases and V 3 bases, and 3 bases lay outside the gene matches. The CDR3 nucleotides are TGCGCCAGCAGCTCGACAGGGGAATACGAGCAGTACGTC. Protein sequence: CASSSTGEYEQYV.

This clonotype has just a few counts. The genes are TRBV5-1 and TRBJ2-3, with D possibly being TRBD1 or TRBD2 (5 bases each). Trimming left V 4 bases short and J 4 bases short, with 13 bases between. Germline V gene data show CDR1 as SGHRS and CDR2 as YFSETQ. The CDR3 covers 14 residues. CDR3 DNA: TGCGCCAGCAGCGAAGGACGGGGCCCAGATACGCAGTATTTT. Its protein is CASSEGRGPDTQYF.

This chain uses TRBV10-3 with TRBJ2-2; 7 nucleotides align to TRBD2. The CDR3 is made up of 18 amino acids. Germline values: CDR1 ENHRY, CDR2 SYGVKD. Trimming at V came to 8 bases and at J to 0 bases, leaving 15 bases not matched to a gene. Here the CDR3 DNA reads TGTGCCATCCCGGAGGGAGGGAGGGGCCCCACGAACACCGGGGAGCTGTTTTTT. The encoded protein is CAIPEGGRGPTNTGELFF.

This clonotype was counted between two and nine times. The CDR3 sequence is CASSPPQGAYGYTF. Here the CDR3 DNA reads TGTGCCAGCAGTCCACCACAGGGGGCTTATGGCTACACCTTC. This chain uses TRBV7-9 with TRBJ1-2, with TRBD1 matching 9 bases. The V segment lost 6 bases and the J segment 5 bases; nucleotides outside the gene matches: 7. The germline V gene encodes CDR1 SEHNR and CDR2 FQNEAQ (reference sequence). The CDR3 has 14 residues. Filled out from reference TRBV7-9 and TRBJ1-2, the complete variable domain reads DTGVSQNPRHKITKRGQNVTFRCDPISEHNRLYWYRQTLGQGPEFLTYFQNEAQLEKSRLLSDRFSAERPKGSFSTLEIQRTEQGDSAMYLCASSPPQGAYGYTFGSGTRLTVV.

The DNA of the CDR3 is TGCGCCAGCAGCCAATTCCCTCAGGTAATGAACACTGAAGCTTTCTTT. Its protein product is CASSQFPQVMNTEAFF. The chain recombines TRBV4-3 with TRBJ1-1; D is ambiguous. V was pared by 2 bases and J by 0 bases, with 13 bases between. This CDR3 spans 16 amino acids. Germline CDR1 and CDR2: LGHNA and YSLEER.

This clonotype was seen a few times. The gene calls are TRBV20-1 and TRBJ2-5, with unresolved D. Germline V gives CDR1 DFQATT, CDR2 SNEGSKA (reference sequence). V was shortened by 5 bases and J by 5 bases, with 12 bases between the two germline ends. This CDR3 has 12 amino acids. The CDR3 DNA reads as TGCAGTGCTGCCCTCGGTGCGGAGACCCAGTACTTC. Protein: CSAALGAETQYF.

This clonotype has only a few counts. For the CDR3, the DNA is TGTGCCAGCAGTCGCCGCAGGGAGTCGGTGGCAGATACGCAGTATTTT. Translated: CASSRRRESVADTQYF. The rearrangement links TRBV6-2 or TRBV6-3 to TRBJ2-3; the D call may be TRBD1 or TRBD2 (5 bases each). The CDR3 covers 16 residues. Trimming removed 5 bases from V and 4 bases from J, with 19 bases in between. CDR1 and CDR2 from the germline V gene are MNHEY and SVGEGT.

This chain links TRBV19 with TRBJ1-4; D not certain. Trimming left V 3 bases short and J 5 bases short, with 10 bases between. Germline V gene lookup returns CDR1 LNHDA and CDR2 SQIVND (reference sequence). This CDR3 is built from 14 residues. The CDR3 reads CASSMVGLNEKLFF. In nucleotides, the CDR3 is TGTGCCAGTAGTATGGTCGGCCTCAATGAAAAACTGTTTTTT. The full variable domain, in which reference TRBV19 and TRBJ1-4 provide the parts outside the CDR3, is DGGITQSPKYLFRKEGQNVTLSCEQNLNHDAMYWYRQDPGQGLRLIYYSQIVNDFQKGDIAEGYSVSREKKESFPLTVTSAQKNPTAFYLCASSMVGLNEKLFFGSGTQLSVL.

The CDR3 region is CHVRQPQHF. CDR3 nucleotide sequence: TGTCACGTACGGCAGCCCCAGCATTTT. This rearrangement joins TRBV6-8 to TRBJ1-5; D is unresolved. Germline V gene lookup returns CDR1 MNHGY and CDR2 SAAAGT. The CDR3 extends over 9 amino acids.

This clonotype showed up just a few times. This chain uses TRBV12-3 or TRBV12-4 with TRBJ2-2; D is uncertain. The length of the CDR3 is 14 residues. Deletions cut 4 bases from V and 7 bases from J, with 13 bases between. CDR3 region: CASSYLGINGELFF. CDR3 nucleotides: TGTGCCAGCAGTTATCTAGGGATTAACGGGGAGCTGTTTTTT.

The rearrangement links TRBV4-1 to TRBJ1-1; D is unclear. Trimming removed 4 bases from V and 0 bases from J, with 9 bases in between. CDR1 and CDR2 from the germline V gene are MGHRA and YSYEKL. The CDR3 runs 14 residues. CDR3 sequence: CASSRSVLNTEAFF. The CDR3, as DNA: TGCGCCAGCAGCCGAAGCGTGTTGAACACTGAAGCTTTCTTT.